This is a list of T cell receptor beta chains from one sample in a study of cytomegalovirus exposure and HLA in healthy donors. Assay used: immunoSEQ multiplex PCR; TCRdb lists only in-frame clones, some missing. Here the sample spans 110,000 to 150,000 clones, around 82% being singletons. The sequenced sample consisted of PBMCs. The receptors come from a female donor in good health and CMV-seronegative. CDR3s include the opening cysteine and the closing phenylalanine or tryptophan. D genes are given only for firm matches.

CDR3aa,v_gene,d_gene,j_gene
CSVGTASSYNEQFF,TRBV29-1,NA,TRBJ2-1
CASSLGLAGIRADTQYF,TRBV7-2,TRBD2,TRBJ2-3
CASSLKGRTAGPQFF,TRBV7-3,NA,TRBJ2-1
CSVPTGGIRDEHFF,TRBV29-1,TRBD1,TRBJ2-1
CASRRTSGTYEQYF,TRBV2,TRBD2,TRBJ2-7
CASAPTVAGGDYEQYF,TRBV5-1,TRBD2,TRBJ2-7
CASSLWDSLKEQYF,TRBV14,TRBD1,TRBJ2-7
CASSFWQMNTEAFF,TRBV7-9,NA,TRBJ1-1
CASSIAAGMTEAFF,TRBV19,NA,TRBJ1-1
CSVEGPGHRSYEQYF,TRBV29-1,NA,TRBJ2-7
CASSLRGRDRHTYEQYF,TRBV13,TRBD1,TRBJ2-7
CASSQEGQVAFF,TRBV5-1,TRBD1,TRBJ1-1
CATQDRASNQPQHF,TRBV10-2,TRBD1,TRBJ1-5
CASSSNPGGHGYPF,TRBV5-6,TRBD1,TRBJ1-2
CASSGPGTGVRNQPQHF,TRBV6-1,TRBD1,TRBJ1-5
CASNWDRGNSYGYTF,TRBV27,TRBD1,TRBJ1-2
CAEESGGGYPF,TRBV28,TRBD1,TRBJ1-2
CASSSGTGDRYNEQFF,TRBV5-1,TRBD1,TRBJ2-1
CSVSGRTGNEQFF,TRBV29-1,TRBD2,TRBJ2-1
CASSSQAGGINEQFF,TRBV27,TRBD2,TRBJ2-1
CASSGGLAGGPQTQYF,TRBV5-4,TRBD2,TRBJ2-5
CSSSLVGQGNTEAFF,TRBV7-9,TRBD1,TRBJ1-1
CASSQEATSGGPAELFF,TRBV14,TRBD2,TRBJ2-2
CASSVAWSGVDEQFF,TRBV9,TRBD2,TRBJ2-1
CASSFGRDRGSYEQYF,TRBV5-5,TRBD1,TRBJ2-7
CASSLELPPETQYF,TRBV7-2,NA,TRBJ2-5
CASSSDRAGYTF,TRBV28,TRBD1,TRBJ1-2
CASSLQGAGNEQFF,TRBV28,TRBD1,TRBJ2-1
CASSQAQRGTGNEQFF,TRBV4-2,NA,TRBJ2-1
CASSQDNRGGTEAFF,TRBV14,NA,TRBJ1-1
CASSLGRGRTYEQYF,TRBV7-8,TRBD2,TRBJ2-7
CASSLAGVTDTQYF,TRBV5-4,NA,TRBJ2-3
CASSSPRDSNIKKYF,TRBV5-1,NA,TRBJ2-7
CASSLGGLAGTAHTGELFF,TRBV19,TRBD2,TRBJ2-2
CASSFLPGELFF,TRBV27,NA,TRBJ2-2
CASSQAGIAYEQYF,TRBV4-1,NA,TRBJ2-7
CASSLARDSFNTEAFF,TRBV11-1,TRBD1,TRBJ1-1
CASSWTASSTDTQYF,TRBV6-1,NA,TRBJ2-3
CASSLGGSGGQETQYF,TRBV5-1,TRBD2,TRBJ2-5
CASSRGLAGTPGSYNEQFF,TRBV4-2,TRBD2,TRBJ2-1
CASSLGQGAGYNEQFF,TRBV5-1,TRBD1,TRBJ2-1
CASSILAGEYNEQFF,TRBV2,TRBD2,TRBJ2-1
CASSQARGGYTNYGYTF,TRBV4-1,NA,TRBJ1-2
CASSPKQQGKNNEKLFF,TRBV27,TRBD1,TRBJ1-4
CASSQATGTYEQYF,TRBV4-2,TRBD1,TRBJ2-7
CASSFWGSWGGNTGELFF,TRBV28,NA,TRBJ2-2
CASSPQGHPYEQYF,TRBV5-1,TRBD1,TRBJ2-7
CAWRGRGPLVSYNEQFF,TRBV30,NA,TRBJ2-1
CATSRDRAGGGNTIYF,TRBV15,NA,TRBJ1-3
CASSRAGWVYEQYF,TRBV7-2,NA,TRBJ2-7
CASSPYVSAKNIQYF,TRBV4-2,NA,TRBJ2-4